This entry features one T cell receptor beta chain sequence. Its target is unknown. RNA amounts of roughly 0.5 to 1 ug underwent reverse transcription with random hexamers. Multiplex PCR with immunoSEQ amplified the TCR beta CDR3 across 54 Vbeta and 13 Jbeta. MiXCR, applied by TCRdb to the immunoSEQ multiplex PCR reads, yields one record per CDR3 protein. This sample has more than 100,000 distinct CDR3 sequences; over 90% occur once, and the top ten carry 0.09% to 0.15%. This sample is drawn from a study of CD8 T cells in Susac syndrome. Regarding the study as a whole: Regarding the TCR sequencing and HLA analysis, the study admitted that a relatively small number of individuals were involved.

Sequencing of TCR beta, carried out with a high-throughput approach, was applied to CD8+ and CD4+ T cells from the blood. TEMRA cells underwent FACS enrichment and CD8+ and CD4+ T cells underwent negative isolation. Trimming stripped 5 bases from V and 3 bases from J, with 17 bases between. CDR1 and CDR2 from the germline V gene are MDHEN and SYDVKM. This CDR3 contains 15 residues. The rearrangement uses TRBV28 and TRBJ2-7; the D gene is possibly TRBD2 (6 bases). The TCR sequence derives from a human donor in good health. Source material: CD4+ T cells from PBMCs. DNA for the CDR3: TGTGCCAGCAGTCCCCTCGGGGGTAGGAACTACGAGCAGTACTTC. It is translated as CASSPLGGRNYEQYF.